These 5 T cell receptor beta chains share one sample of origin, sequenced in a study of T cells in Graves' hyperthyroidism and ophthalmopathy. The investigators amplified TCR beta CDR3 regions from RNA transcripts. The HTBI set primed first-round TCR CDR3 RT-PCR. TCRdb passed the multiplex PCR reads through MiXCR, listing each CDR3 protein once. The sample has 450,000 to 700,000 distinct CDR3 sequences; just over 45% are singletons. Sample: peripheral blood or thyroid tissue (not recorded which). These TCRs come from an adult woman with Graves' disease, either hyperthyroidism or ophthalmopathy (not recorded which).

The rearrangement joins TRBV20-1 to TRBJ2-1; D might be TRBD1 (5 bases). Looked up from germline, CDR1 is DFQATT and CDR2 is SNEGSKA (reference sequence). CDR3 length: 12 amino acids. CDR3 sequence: CMPSGPRREQFF. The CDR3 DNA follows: TGCATGCCCTCAGGGCCCAGGCGTGAGCAGTTCTTC.

CDR3 loop: CSAPRGGGFITGANVLTF. Here the CDR3 DNA reads TGCAGTGCTCCCCGTGGCGGGGGCTTTATCACCGGGGCCAACGTCCTGACTTTC. The V call is TRBV20-1, the J call TRBJ2-6; tentative D call: TRBD2 (7 bases). CDR1 DFQATT and CDR2 SNEGSKA come from the germline V gene (reference sequence). The CDR3 sequence is 18 residues long. Trimming cost V 5 bases and J 4 bases, with 24 bases left between them.

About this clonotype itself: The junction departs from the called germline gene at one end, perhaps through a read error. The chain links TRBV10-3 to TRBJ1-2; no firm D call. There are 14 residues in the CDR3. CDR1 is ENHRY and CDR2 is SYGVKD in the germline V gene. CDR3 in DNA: TGTGCCAGCAGTTTCCCGGCCGCGAACTATGGCTACACCTTC. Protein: CASSFPAANYGYTF.

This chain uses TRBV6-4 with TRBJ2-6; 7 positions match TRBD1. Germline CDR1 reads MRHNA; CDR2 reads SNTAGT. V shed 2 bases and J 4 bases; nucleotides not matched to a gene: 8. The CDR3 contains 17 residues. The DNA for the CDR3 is TGTGCCAGCAGTGACCCGACAGGGATTGGAGGGGCCAACGTCCTGACTTTC. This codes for CASSDPTGIGGANVLTF.

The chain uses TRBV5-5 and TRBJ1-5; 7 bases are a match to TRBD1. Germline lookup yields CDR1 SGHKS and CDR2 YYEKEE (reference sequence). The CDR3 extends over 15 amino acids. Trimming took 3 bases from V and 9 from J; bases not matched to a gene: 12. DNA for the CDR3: TGTGCCAGCAGCTCAAGGGACAGCCCAAAGCTGCCCCAGCATTTT. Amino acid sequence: CASSSRDSPKLPQHF.